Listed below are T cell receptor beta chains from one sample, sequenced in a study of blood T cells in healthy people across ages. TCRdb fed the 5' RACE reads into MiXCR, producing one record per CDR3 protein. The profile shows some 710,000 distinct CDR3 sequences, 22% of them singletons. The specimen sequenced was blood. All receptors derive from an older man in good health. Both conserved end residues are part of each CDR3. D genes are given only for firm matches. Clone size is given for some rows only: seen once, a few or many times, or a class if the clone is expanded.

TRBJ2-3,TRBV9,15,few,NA,TGTGCCAGCAGCGTAGAGGAGCGGCGGTGGGATACGCAGTATTTT,CASSVEERRWDTQYF
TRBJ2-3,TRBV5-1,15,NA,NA,TGCGCCAGCAGCTTGTTGCATACAGGGCCAGATACGCAGTATTTT,CASSLLHTGPDTQYF
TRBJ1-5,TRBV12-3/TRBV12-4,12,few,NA,TGTGCCAGCAGCTCTGACGACTCGCCCCAGCATTTT,CASSSDDSPQHF
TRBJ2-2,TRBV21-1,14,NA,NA,TGTGCCAGCAGCAAGGGACACAACACCGGGGAGCTGTTTTTT,CASSKGHNTGELFF
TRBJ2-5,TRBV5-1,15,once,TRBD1,TGCGCCAGCAGCTTCCAGACAGGGCCACAAGAGACCCAGTACTTC,CASSFQTGPQETQYF
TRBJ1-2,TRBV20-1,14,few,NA,TGCAGTGCTAGAGACAGGATTACAGGCTATGGCTACACCTTC,CSARDRITGYGYTF
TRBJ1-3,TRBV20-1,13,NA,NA,TGCAGTGCCTTAACAGGGTCTGGAAACACCATATATTTT,CSALTGSGNTIYF
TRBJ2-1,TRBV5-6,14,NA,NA,TGTGCCAGCGGCCTACCCGGAGGCGCCAATGAGCAGTTCTTC,CASGLPGGANEQFF
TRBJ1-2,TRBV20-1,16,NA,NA,TGCAGTGCTAGTGCGGGGGGGTCCAGGGGAAACTATGGCTACACCTTC,CSASAGGSRGNYGYTF
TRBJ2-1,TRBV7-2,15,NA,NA,TGTGCCAGCAGCTTAGAGGCGGAGGTCTACAATGAGCAGTTCTTC,CASSLEAEVYNEQFF
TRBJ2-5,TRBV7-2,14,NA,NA,TGTGCCAGCAGCTTAGCGGGCGACAGAGAGACCCAGTACTTC,CASSLAGDRETQYF
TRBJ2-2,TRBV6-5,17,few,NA,TGTGCCAGCAGTTACCTGCAAAATACAGGGAACACCGGGGAGCTGTTTTTT,CASSYLQNTGNTGELFF
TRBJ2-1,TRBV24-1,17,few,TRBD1,TGTGCCACCAGTGACAGGGACAGCAGTTTATCCTACAATGAGCAGTTCTTC,CATSDRDSSLSYNEQFF
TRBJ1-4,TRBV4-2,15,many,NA,TGTGCCAGCAGGAACAATAGGCAGGGTAATGAAAAACTGTTTTTT,CASRNNRQGNEKLFF
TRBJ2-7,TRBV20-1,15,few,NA,TGCAGTGCTAGCGGGTGGGACCAAGCCCTCTACGAGCAGTACTTC,CSASGWDQALYEQYF
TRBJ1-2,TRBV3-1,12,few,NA,TGTGCCAGCAGCCAACTGTCGGGGGGCTACACCTTC,CASSQLSGGYTF
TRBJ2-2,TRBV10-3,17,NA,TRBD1,TGTGCCATCAGTGACGGGCTGGGACAGGGAGTCACCGGGGAGCTGTTTTTT,CAISDGLGQGVTGELFF
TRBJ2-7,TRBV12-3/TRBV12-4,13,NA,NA,TGTGCCAGCAGTGAAGATTCACCCTACGGGCAGTACTTC,CASSEDSPYGQYF
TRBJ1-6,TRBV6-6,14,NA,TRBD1,TGTGCCGCCGGGATGGACAGGGGACCTTCACCCCTCCACTTT,CAAGMDRGPSPLHF
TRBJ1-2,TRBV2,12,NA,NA,TGTGCCAGCGGCAAACAGGGATGGGGCTACACCTTC,CASGKQGWGYTF
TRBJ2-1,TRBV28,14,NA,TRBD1,TGTGCCACCATGGGGGCCACAGGGGTAATTGAGCAGTTCTTC,CATMGATGVIEQFF
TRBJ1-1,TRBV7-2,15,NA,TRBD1,TGTGCCAGCAGCTGGCTCCAGGGGGCGAGCACTGAAGCTTTCTTT,CASSWLQGASTEAFF
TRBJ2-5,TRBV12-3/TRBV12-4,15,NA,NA,TGTGCCAGCAGTCCGGGGAGGATACCCCAAGAGACCCAGTACTTC,CASSPGRIPQETQYF
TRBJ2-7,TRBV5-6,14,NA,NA,TGTGCCAGCAGCTTGGTAGGGATCCGCTACGAGCAGTACTTC,CASSLVGIRYEQYF
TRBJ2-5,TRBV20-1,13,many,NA,TGCAGTGCTAGCCCCGCGAACCCGGAGACCCAGTACTTC,CSASPANPETQYF
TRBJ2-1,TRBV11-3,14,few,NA,TGTGCCAGCAACGGTGGCGCCTCCTACAATGAGCAGTTCTTC,CASNGGASYNEQFF
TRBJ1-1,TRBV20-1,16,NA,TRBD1,TGCAGTGCTAGAGATAAAGGGGGCTCAATGAACACTGAAGCTTTCTTT,CSARDKGGSMNTEAFF
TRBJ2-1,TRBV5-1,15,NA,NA,TGCGCCAGCAGCGGGATTCCGGGGTTAGACAATGAGCAGTTCTTC,CASSGIPGLDNEQFF
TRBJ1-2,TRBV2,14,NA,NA,TGTGCCAGCAGCCCTCTAAAAGGGCACTATGGCTACACCTTC,CASSPLKGHYGYTF
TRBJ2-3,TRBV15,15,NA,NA,TGTGCCACCAGCAGAGATGGAGGGGCGACAGATACGCAGTATTTT,CATSRDGGATDTQYF
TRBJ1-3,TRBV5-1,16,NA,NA,TGCGCCAGCAGCTTTACCGGGTCCTACTCTGGAAACACCATATATTTT,CASSFTGSYSGNTIYF
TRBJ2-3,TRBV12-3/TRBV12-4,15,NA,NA,TGTGCCAGCAGCGAGCAGGGGGGTAGCACAGATACGCAGTATTTT,CASSEQGGSTDTQYF
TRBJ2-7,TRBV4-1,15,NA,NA,TGCGCCAGCAGCCAAGGTGTTGACAGACCCTACGAGCAGTACTTC,CASSQGVDRPYEQYF
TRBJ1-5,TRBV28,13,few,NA,TGTGCCAGCAGTTTGTTGGGAGGGACGCCCCAGCATTTT,CASSLLGGTPQHF
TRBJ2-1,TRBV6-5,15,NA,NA,TGTGCCAGCAGCCCCCAGGGGGGGGGCTTAAATGAGCAGTTCTTC,CASSPQGGGLNEQFF
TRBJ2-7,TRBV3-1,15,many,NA,TGTGCCAGCAGCCAAGGCGCGCCATTCCAATACGAGCAGTACTTC,CASSQGAPFQYEQYF
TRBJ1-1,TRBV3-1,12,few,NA,TGTGCCAGCAGGCGGACCGAGACTGAAGCTTTCTTT,CASRRTETEAFF
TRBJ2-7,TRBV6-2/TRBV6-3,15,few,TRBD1,TGTGCCAGCAGTAACCCCGGGACAGCCCTTAAGGAGCAGTACTTC,CASSNPGTALKEQYF
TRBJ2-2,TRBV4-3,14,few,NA,TGCGCCAGCAGCCAAGACTCTGGCACCGGGGAGCTGTTTTTT,CASSQDSGTGELFF
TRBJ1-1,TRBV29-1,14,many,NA,TGCAGCGTTGATTCCGGAGAGATTAACACTGAAGCTTTCTTT,CSVDSGEINTEAFF
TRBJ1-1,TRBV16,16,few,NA,TGTGCCAGCAGCCAATCAGTGGTCCCCATTGGGACTGAAGCTTTCTTT,CASSQSVVPIGTEAFF
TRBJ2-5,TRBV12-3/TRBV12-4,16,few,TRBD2,TGTGCCAGCAGTATCATAGGACTAGCGGCCCAAGAGACCCAGTACTTC,CASSIIGLAAQETQYF
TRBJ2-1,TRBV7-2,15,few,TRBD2,TGTGCCAGCAGCTTTGCCGGGACTACCCGGGGGGAGCAGTTCTTC,CASSFAGTTRGEQFF
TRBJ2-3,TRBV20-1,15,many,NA,TGCAGTGCTAGGGGGGGGGCGCGTGCCACAGATACGCAGTATTTT,CSARGGARATDTQYF
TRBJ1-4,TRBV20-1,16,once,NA,TGCAGTGCTAGACCCCCGGGGCAGGGCCTGAATGAAAAACTGTTTTTT,CSARPPGQGLNEKLFF
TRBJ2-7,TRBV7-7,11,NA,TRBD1,TGTGCCAGCGGGACAGGGAACGAGCAGTACTTC,CASGTGNEQYF
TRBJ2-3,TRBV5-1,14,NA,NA,TGCGCCAGCAGCACCGGGACAAACTACGATACGCAGTATTTT,CASSTGTNYDTQYF
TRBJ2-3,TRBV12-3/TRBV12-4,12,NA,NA,TGTGCCAGCAGTTTTTTCGCAGATACGCAGTATTTT,CASSFFADTQYF
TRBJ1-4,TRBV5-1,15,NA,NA,TGCGCCAGCAGCTTGGGGGCCAGTCCTAATGAAAAACTGTTTTTT,CASSLGASPNEKLFF
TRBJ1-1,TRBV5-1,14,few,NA,TGCGCCAGCAGTCTGCAGGCACCCCGCGCTGAAGCTTTCTTT,CASSLQAPRAEAFF
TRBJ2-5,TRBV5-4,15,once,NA,TGTGCCAGCAGCTTGGCCAGCAGCTACCAAGAGACCCAGTACTTC,CASSLASSYQETQYF
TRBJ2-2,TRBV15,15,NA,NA,TGTGCCACCAGCAGAGGGGCAGGGATCCCCGGGGAGCTGTTTTTT,CATSRGAGIPGELFF
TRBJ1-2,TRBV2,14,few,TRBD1,TGTGCCAGCAGTGAAACGACAGGGGGAAGTGGCTACACCTTC,CASSETTGGSGYTF
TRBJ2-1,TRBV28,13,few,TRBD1,TGTGCCAGCAGGCCGACAGGGGTCAATGAGCAGTTCTTC,CASRPTGVNEQFF
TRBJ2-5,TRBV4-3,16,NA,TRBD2,TGCGCCAGCAGCCAAGATCAGCCTAGCGGGAAAGAGACCCAGTACTTC,CASSQDQPSGKETQYF
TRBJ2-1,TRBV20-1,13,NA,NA,TGCAGTGCTAGAGCGGGGCCCGACAATGAGCAGTTCTTC,CSARAGPDNEQFF
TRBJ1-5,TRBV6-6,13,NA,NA,TGTGCCAGCACGGGCAGAATCAATCAGCCCCAGCATTTT,CASTGRINQPQHF
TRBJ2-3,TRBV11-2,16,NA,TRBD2,TGTGCCAGCAGCTTAGGAGCTGCGGGAGGGGCAGATACGCAGTATTTT,CASSLGAAGGADTQYF
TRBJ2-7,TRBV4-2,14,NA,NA,TGTGCCAGCAGCCAAGATCACTCGGCCGACGAGCAGTACTTC,CASSQDHSADEQYF
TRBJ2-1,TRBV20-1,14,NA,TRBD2,TGCAGTGCTGGGAACGCGGGAGGGTCGGATGAGCAGTTCTTC,CSAGNAGGSDEQFF